The 5 T cell receptor beta chains listed next were all sequenced from one sample in a study of T cell clones after liver transplantation. Sequencing used immunoSEQ multiplex PCR; TCRdb keeps in-frame clones, though not all of them. The sample yields some 15,000 clones, 85% to 95% seen once. Sequencing was performed on CD8+ T cells from blood, taken before liver transplant. These receptor sequences come from a human donor who received a liver transplant.

The rearrangement joins TRBV10-2 to TRBJ2-1; 9 positions agree with TRBD1. The germline V gene has CDR1 WSHSY and CDR2 SAAADI. The CDR3 contains 16 residues. V dropped 3 bases and J dropped 5; count of bases not matched to a gene: 8. The CDR3 is CASSDLLDRGDNEQFF. CDR3 DNA sequence: TGCGCCAGCAGTGATCTCTTGGACAGGGGTGACAATGAGCAGTTCTTC.

The CDR3 DNA is TGTGCCAGCAGCTCGGGGGGTCAGCCCCAGCATTTT. Protein: CASSSGGQPQHF. V usage is TRBV6-5 and J usage is TRBJ1-5; D perhaps matches TRBD1 (5 bases). Germline CDR1 MNHEY, CDR2 SVGAGI. This CDR3 has 12 residues. V was cut by 6 bases and J by 6 bases, with 9 bases left in between.

This rearrangement joins TRBV7-9 to TRBJ2-7; the D is unclear. Germline CDR1 and CDR2: SEHNR and FQNEAQ (reference sequence). The CDR3 runs to 13 residues. Deletions cut 7 bases from V and 6 bases from J, with 16 bases between. The CDR3, as DNA: TGTGCCAGCACCCTGGACGGGCGTCCCGAGCAGTACTTC. As protein: CASTLDGRPEQYF.

The genes are TRBV19 and TRBJ2-7; perhaps TRBD2 as D (5 bases). From germline, CDR1 is LNHDA and CDR2 SQIVND (reference sequence). The CDR3 totals 13 residues. With 5 bases removed from V and 3 bases from J, the gap between germline ends came to 11 bases. CDR3 sequence reads: CASSPGAGYEQYF. Here the CDR3 DNA reads TGTGCCAGTAGTCCGGGCGCGGGCTACGAGCAGTACTTC. The complete variable domain, with remaining parts taken from reference TRBV19 and TRBJ2-7, reads DGGITQSPKYLFRKEGQNVTLSCEQNLNHDAMYWYRQDPGQGLRLIYYSQIVNDFQKGDIAEGYSVSREKKESFPLTVTSAQKNPTAFYLCASSPGAGYEQYFGPGTRLTVT.

The J gene is TRBJ2-7, the V gene TRBV10-1, with 7 bases that match TRBD1. J gave up 9 bases and V 5 bases, and 13 bases lay outside the gene matches. The CDR3 consists of 14 residues. The germline CDR1 and CDR2 sequences are WNHNN and SYGVQD (reference sequence). The CDR3 is CASSTGTATTRQYF. CDR3 DNA sequence: TGCGCCAGCAGTACCGGGACAGCGACTACGAGGCAGTACTTC.